The 20 T cell receptor beta chains listed next were all sequenced from one sample in a study of OX40 agonist ivuxolimab in advanced cancers. Produced via immunoSEQ multiplex PCR; TCRdb's table is partial and in-frame only. The repertoire has 65,000 to 90,000 clones, 91% of them found once; the top ten carry about 7.6%. This sample comprised CD4+ or CD8+ T cells sorted from blood, obtained in a trial of the OX40 agonist ivuxolimab. These receptors were obtained from an adult with an advanced solid tumor such as melanoma, head and neck, liver or kidney cancer.

The DNA for the CDR3 is TGTGCCACCAGCAGACCGTCGGACAGTAACTATGGCTACACCTTC. Its translation: CATSRPSDSNYGYTF. V gene TRBV15 combines with J gene TRBJ1-2; D may be TRBD1 (6 bases). CDR3 length: 15 residues. Trimming pared 2 bases from V and 1 base from J, leaving 11 bases between. Per germline, CDR1 LNHNV and CDR2 YYDKDF (reference sequence).

The chain links TRBV6-6 to TRBJ2-7; D gene unclear. Germline values: CDR1 MNHNY, CDR2 SVGAGI (reference sequence). Deletions cut 6 bases from V and 3 bases from J, with 9 bases between. This CDR3 region has 12 residues. The CDR3 sequence: CASSPSNYEQYF. CDR3 sequence (DNA): TGTGCCAGCAGCCCATCTAACTACGAGCAGTACTTC.

The rearrangement uses TRBV6-1 and TRBJ2-2; D is unclear. The CDR3 is 15 amino acids. Trimming pared 1 base from V and 4 bases from J, leaving 10 bases between. Per germline, CDR1 MNHNS and CDR2 SASEGT. CDR3 sequence reads: CASSEGELVTGELFF. In DNA, the CDR3 is TGTGCCAGCAGTGAAGGGGAATTGGTCACCGGGGAGCTGTTTTTT.

This sequence joins TRBV27 and TRBJ1-3, with unresolved D. The V gene lost 2 bases and the J gene lost 4 bases, with 9 bases spanning the gap. The CDR3 extends over 14 amino acids. Germline V gives CDR1 MNHEY, CDR2 SMNVEV (reference sequence). The CDR3 nucleotides read TGTGCCAGCAGTTTAGGCGGCGCCGGAAACACCATATATTTT. It is translated as CASSLGGAGNTIYF.

CDR3 sequence: CASSHDRETQYF. The CDR3 DNA sequence: TGTGCCAGCAGTCACGACCGGGAGACCCAGTACTTC. The chain is built from TRBV27 and TRBJ2-5; D ambiguous. V was shortened by 5 bases and J by 5 bases, with 9 bases between the two germline ends. This CDR3 region has 12 residues. CDR1 is MNHEY and CDR2 is SMNVEV in the germline V gene (reference sequence).

This rearrangement joins TRBV30 to TRBJ1-3; D is ambiguous. Trimming removed 4 bases at V and 0 bases at J, with 4 bases between. In germline, CDR1 is GTSNPN, CDR2 SVGIG (reference sequence). The CDR3 contains 12 residues. The CDR3 loop reads CAWTPSGNTIYF. CDR3 in DNA: TGTGCCTGGACCCCCTCTGGAAACACCATATATTTT.

The chain uses TRBV7-8 and TRBJ2-7, with D maybe TRBD1 (5 bases). The germline V and J ends were trimmed by 3 bases and 2 bases, with 14 bases remaining between them. CDR3 length equals 15 residues. Germline V gene sequence: CDR1 SGHVS, CDR2 FQNEAQ. CDR3 bases: TGTGCCAGCAGCTTTGGCAGGGCTCCAACCTACGAGCAGTACGTC. Its protein is CASSFGRAPTYEQYV.

The rearrangement links TRBV9 to TRBJ2-1, with D possibly being TRBD2 (6 bases). V dropped 3 bases and J dropped 6 bases, with 10 bases sitting between them. CDR1 and CDR2 (germline): SGDLS, YYNGEE. This CDR3 contains 13 residues. DNA for the CDR3: TGTGCCAGCAGCGGGGGACTGCGCAATGAGCAGTTCTTC. This codes for CASSGGLRNEQFF.

The chain links TRBV19 to TRBJ1-1; TRBD1 matches at 9 bases. The CDR3 spans 15 residues. Germline-derived CDR1 and CDR2 are LNHDA and SQIVND (reference sequence). V dropped 5 bases and J dropped 6; count of bases not matched to a gene: 10. The CDR3 nucleotides are TGTGCCAGTAGTGACCCCCCCGGGACAGGGCCTGAAGCTTTCTTT. Its translation is CASSDPPGTGPEAFF.

The chain carries TRBV9 and TRBJ2-2, with 10 bases lining up with TRBD2. CDR3 length: 16 residues. V lost 4 bases and J lost 5; bases outside the gene matches: 8. CDR1 is SGDLS, CDR2 YYNGEE, per germline. The chain's CDR3 is CASSSGLAVLTGELFF. The DNA for the CDR3 is TGTGCCAGCAGCTCTGGACTAGCGGTATTGACCGGGGAGCTGTTTTTT.

This rearrangement joins TRBV28 to TRBJ2-1; the match to TRBD1 covers 7 bases. The germline CDR1 and CDR2 sequences are MDHEN and SYDVKM. The V segment lost 2 bases and the J segment 2 bases; nucleotides outside the gene matches: 3. The CDR3 extends over 15 amino acids. Written as DNA, the CDR3 is TGTGCCAGCAGTTTAGGACAGGAGGCCTACAATGAGCAGTTCTTC. It specifies CASSLGQEAYNEQFF.

The chain uses TRBV7-6 and TRBJ2-7, with D possibly being TRBD1 or TRBD2 (5 bases each). This CDR3 comprises 13 residues. V was pared by 5 bases and J by 3 bases, with 11 bases between. Germline values: CDR1 SGHVS, CDR2 FNYEAQ. The CDR3 sequence: CASSGDDDYEQYF. The CDR3 DNA follows: TGTGCCAGCAGCGGGGACGACGACTACGAGCAGTACTTC.

This clone appeared once. The chain joins TRBV14 to TRBJ1-3; maybe TRBD1 (5 bases). The V gene's germline CDR1 is SGHDN and CDR2 FVKESK. The CDR3 is 16 residues long. Trimming stripped 3 bases from V and 3 bases from J, with 15 bases between. The CDR3 DNA is TGTGCCAGCAGCCAGACGGGTAGGGGCCGTGGAAACACCATATATTTT. It encodes CASSQTGRGRGNTIYF.

The chain links TRBV30 to TRBJ1-5, with TRBD1 matching 9 bases. After removal of 2 bases from V and 7 bases from J, the junction contained 3 bases not matched to a gene. CDR3 length: 13 residues. Germline V gene lookup returns CDR1 GTSNPN and CDR2 SVGIG (reference sequence). The CDR3 nucleotides read TGTGCCTGGAGTTTGACAGGGGGGCAGCCCCAGCATTTT. Translated: CAWSLTGGQPQHF.

V and J are TRBV9 and TRBJ2-3, with 10 bases that match TRBD2. Germline V lookup: CDR1 SGDLS, CDR2 YYNGEE. The CDR3 extends over 20 amino acids. Trimming took 0 bases from V and 1 from J; bases not matched to a gene: 14. CDR3 loop: CASSVEGRDRSGRRTDTQYF. Here the CDR3 DNA reads TGTGCCAGCAGCGTAGAGGGCAGGGACCGTAGCGGGAGGCGCACAGATACGCAGTATTTT.

The rearrangement uses TRBV14 and TRBJ2-1; TRBD2 agrees at 11 bases. The CDR3 is 16 residues long. The germline V gene encodes CDR1 SGHDN and CDR2 FVKESK. Unmatched junction bases numbered 9, after V lost 3 bases and J lost 8 bases. The CDR3 nucleotides are TGTGCCAGCAGCCATTTAGCGGGGGGGCATTTCCATGAGCAGTTCTTC. Amino acids: CASSHLAGGHFHEQFF.

The chain combines TRBV4-1 with TRBJ1-5, with TRBD1 matching over 7 bases. The CDR3 has 17 amino acids. In germline, CDR1 is MGHRA, CDR2 YSYEKL. The V and J ends lost 0 bases and 6 bases, in that order; junction bases with no gene match: 11. The CDR3 here is CASSQEGGRGFAQPQHF. The CDR3 DNA follows: TGCGCCAGCAGCCAAGAGGGGGGCAGGGGGTTCGCTCAGCCCCAGCATTTT.

The chain's CDR3 is CAWSPTVDSNQPQHF. The CDR3, as DNA: TGTGCCTGGAGTCCTACCGTTGATAGCAATCAGCCCCAGCATTTT. The chain carries TRBV30 and TRBJ1-5; no firm D call. V was trimmed by 2 bases and J by 0 bases, leaving 11 bases between them. Germline CDR1 reads GTSNPN; CDR2 reads SVGIG (reference sequence). The length of the CDR3 is 15 residues.

This chain uses TRBV2 with TRBJ1-1; 9 bases map to TRBD1. Per germline, CDR1 SNHLY and CDR2 FYNNEI. The CDR3 covers 16 residues. The junction had 9 bases not matched to a gene; V was cut back by 6 bases and J by 1 base. The CDR3 region has the DNA TGTGCCAGCAGCCCGGGACAGGGTATTGCGAACACTGAAGCTTTCTTT. It encodes CASSPGQGIANTEAFF.

V and J are TRBV15 and TRBJ2-7; D perhaps matches TRBD2 (6 bases). Germline lookup yields CDR1 LNHNV and CDR2 YYDKDF (reference sequence). Trimming pared 8 bases from V and 0 bases from J, leaving 14 bases between. The CDR3 has 14 amino acids. The CDR3 region has the DNA TGTGCCACCGGAACGGGACTCTTCTCCTACGAGCAGTACTTC. This translates into CATGTGLFSYEQYF.